This entry describes one T cell receptor beta chain. Original methodology: Estimates of nucleated cell counts were drawn from the amplification of reference gene primers. This table comes from immunoSEQ multiplex PCR, and its TCRdb copy is limited to in-frame clones, with some not included. The D gene and trimming were derived from the DNA, and the V and J assignments and clone size from that table. The sample shows some 170,000 clones, more than 80% of them seen only once. This entry is derived from a study of blood T cell repertoires in COVID-19. About the research overall: In each case, the material was cDNA or gDNA derived from T cells, B-cell-depleted T cells, or PBMCs.

V was trimmed by 0 bases and J by 13 bases, leaving 13 bases between them. This CDR3 contains 13 residues. CDR1 is MNHNS and CDR2 is SASEGT in the germline V gene. The chain carries TRBV6-1 and TRBJ2-1, with a weak D call TRBD2 (6 bases). Sequenced: peripheral blood. The sequence derives from a human donor in a cohort sampled during active COVID-19. DNA for the CDR3: TGTGCCAGCAGTGAAGCGGTCCGGGGGACTCAGTTCTTC. It codes for CASSEAVRGTQFF.